These T cell receptor beta chains were read from a single sample in a study of blood T cell repertoires in COVID-19. Here immunoSEQ multiplex PCR was the method, and the copy in TCRdb shows in-frame clones only, minus some. This table holds under 250,000 clones, over 75% found once. The specimen was peripheral blood. The receptors shown here come from a human donor in a cohort sampled during active COVID-19. CDR3s include the opening cysteine and the closing phenylalanine or tryptophan. The D gene is left open where the match is weak. For some rows the clone size is stated as once, few or many, or as a class when expanded; others skip it.

size | J | V | D | CDR3 | DNA
once | TRBJ1-3 | TRBV9 | . | CASSVNYQGIYGNTIYF | TGTGCCAGCAGCGTAAATTACCAGGGAATCTACGGAAACACCATATATTTT
. | TRBJ2-7 | TRBV6-4 | . | CASSEDRGSYEQYF | TGTGCCAGCAGTGAGGATCGGGGCTCCTACGAGCAGTACTTC
. | TRBJ1-5 | TRBV9 | . | CASSVDWSFNQPQHF | TGTGCCAGCAGCGTCGATTGGAGCTTCAATCAGCCCCAGCATTTT
few | TRBJ1-5 | TRBV19 | . | CASRQINQPQHF | TGTGCCAGTAGGCAGATCAATCAGCCCCAGCATTTT
few | TRBJ2-7 | TRBV19 | TRBD1 | CASSIGQGTSYEQYF | TGTGCCAGTAGTATAGGACAGGGTACCTCCTACGAGCAGTACTTC
. | TRBJ1-5 | TRBV6-1 | . | CASSEVVRAEQPQHF | TGTGCCAGCAGTGAAGTGGTCAGGGCGGAACAGCCCCAGCATTTT
. | TRBJ1-5 | TRBV19 | . | CASSIDQRGNQPQHF | TGTGCCAGTAGTATAGATCAGCGAGGCAATCAGCCCCAGCATTTT
. | TRBJ2-3 | TRBV28 | . | CASSLSQGGDTQYF | TGTGCCAGCAGTTTATCACAGGGGGGGGATACGCAGTATTTT
. | TRBJ1-2 | TRBV10-3 | . | CAISARGANYGYTF | TGTGCCATCAGTGCGCGGGGGGCAAACTATGGCTACACCTTC
. | TRBJ1-4 | TRBV18 | TRBD1 | CASSQQWTGGSDEKLFF | TGTGCCAGCTCACAACAATGGACAGGGGGCTCGGATGAAAAACTGTTTTTT
. | TRBJ1-1 | TRBV5-1 | . | CASSFTGNTEAFF | TGCGCCAGCAGCTTCACAGGAAACACTGAAGCTTTCTTT
. | TRBJ2-1 | TRBV6-6 | . | CASSTTGTEQFF | TGTGCCAGCAGTACCACAGGGACTGAGCAGTTCTTC
. | TRBJ1-1 | TRBV7-6 | . | CASSFGGAWTEAFF | TGTGCCAGCAGCTTCGGCGGGGCATGGACTGAAGCTTTCTTT
. | TRBJ1-4 | TRBV1 | . | CTSSPPQGREKLFF | TGCACCAGCAGCCCGCCCCAGGGTCGGGAAAAACTGTTTTTT
. | TRBJ1-4 | TRBV6-5 | TRBD1 | CASSWSTGGNREKLFF | TGTGCCAGCAGTTGGTCTACAGGGGGTAATAGGGAAAAACTGTTTTTT
. | TRBJ1-5 | TRBV10-3 | . | CAISDWAGNRSNQPQHF | TGTGCCATCAGTGATTGGGCAGGGAACCGTAGCAATCAGCCCCAGCATTTT
. | TRBJ2-5 | TRBV5-1 | TRBD2 | CASSLSTSGGEETQYF | TGCGCCAGCAGCTTGAGTACTAGCGGGGGGGAGGAGACCCAGTACTTC
. | TRBJ2-3 | TRBV24-1 | TRBD2 | CATSDLGLEETDTQYF | TGTGCCACCAGTGATTTAGGACTAGAGGAAACAGATACGCAGTATTTT
. | TRBJ2-7 | TRBV5-1 | TRBD1 | CASSLSGQGYEQYF | TGCGCCAGCAGCTTGAGTGGACAGGGCTACGAGCAGTACTTC
. | TRBJ2-7 | TRBV7-2 | TRBD1 | CASSLVRGPSYEQYF | TGTGCCAGCAGCTTAGTCAGGGGGCCATCCTACGAGCAGTACTTC
. | TRBJ1-1 | TRBV6-5 | . | CASRRLGTNTEAFF | TGTGCCAGCAGACGATTGGGCACAAACACTGAAGCTTTCTTT
. | TRBJ1-5 | TRBV19 | TRBD1 | CASSGQGNNQPQHF | TGTGCCAGTAGCGGACAGGGGAACAATCAGCCCCAGCATTTT
. | TRBJ2-1 | TRBV5-5 | . | CASSLTGAYNEQFF | TGTGCCAGCAGCTTGACAGGAGCCTACAATGAGCAGTTCTTC
. | TRBJ2-7 | TRBV5-4 | TRBD2 | CASSPPLALPYEQYF | TGTGCCAGCAGCCCGCCACTAGCGTTACCCTACGAGCAGTACTTC
. | TRBJ2-3 | TRBV7-7 | . | CASSFGGDTDTQYF | TGTGCTAGCAGCTTTGGAGGGGACACAGATACGCAGTATTTT
. | TRBJ1-5 | TRBV24-1 | . | CATSDAGNQPQHF | TGTGCCACCAGTGATGCAGGGAATCAGCCCCAGCATTTT
. | TRBJ2-2 | TRBV5-6 | . | CASAIGGYTGELFF | TGTGCCAGCGCCATTGGGGGGTACACCGGGGAGCTGTTTTTT
few | TRBJ1-2 | TRBV5-4 | . | CASSLVGRVTYGYTF | TGTGCCAGCAGCTTGGTAGGCAGGGTCACTTATGGCTACACCTTC
. | TRBJ2-1 | TRBV4-1 | TRBD2 | CASSLLRASGRVDNEQFF | TGCGCCAGCAGCCTCCTACGGGCTAGCGGGAGGGTCGACAATGAGCAGTTCTTC
. | TRBJ2-2 | TRBV9 | . | CASSASSGGELFF | TGTGCCAGCAGCGCAAGTAGCGGCGGGGAGCTGTTTTTT
. | TRBJ2-2 | TRBV25-1 | TRBD2 | CASSHAGLGGTGELFF | TGTGCCAGCAGTCACGCGGGACTAGGAGGGACCGGGGAGCTGTTTTTT
. | TRBJ2-6 | TRBV3-1/TRBV3-2 | TRBD2 | CATSRGLAGVVSGANVLTF | TGTGCCACCAGTCGGGGTCTAGCGGGAGTTGTGTCTGGGGCCAACGTCCTGACTTTC
. | TRBJ2-2 | TRBV5-4 | TRBD1 | CASSSRQGFGELFF | TGTGCCAGCAGCTCGAGACAGGGTTTTGGGGAGCTGTTTTTT
few | TRBJ2-5 | TRBV7-9 | . | CASKARGTQYF | TGTGCCAGCAAAGCACGCGGGACCCAGTACTTC
once | TRBJ2-7 | TRBV5-1 | TRBD2 | CASSPRTSSISYEQYF | TGCGCCAGCAGCCCTAGGACTAGCAGTATCTCCTACGAGCAGTACTTC
. | TRBJ2-7 | TRBV28 | TRBD1 | CASSFRRDSYEQYF | TGTGCCAGCAGTTTTCGCCGGGACAGCTACGAGCAGTACTTC
. | TRBJ2-1 | TRBV7-3 | . | CASSPRRSNEQFF | TGTGCCAGCAGCCCACGGAGGTCCAATGAGCAGTTCTTC
. | TRBJ2-2 | TRBV10-3 | . | CAIITGTGELFF | TGTGCCATCATAACGGGCACCGGGGAGCTGTTTTTT
. | TRBJ1-1 | TRBV6-2/TRBV6-3 | . | CASSYGEGGTEAFF | TGTGCCAGCAGTTACGGGGAAGGGGGCACTGAAGCTTTCTTT
. | TRBJ1-2 | TRBV28 | TRBD1 | CASSLGRGLSGYTF | TGTGCCAGCAGTTTGGGCAGGGGGTTAAGTGGCTACACCTTC
few | TRBJ1-4 | TRBV6-2/TRBV6-3 | . | CASSDTHNEKLFF | TGTGCCAGCAGTGACACGCATAATGAAAAACTGTTTTTT
. | TRBJ2-5 | TRBV5-1 | TRBD2 | CASSLGSGGAGETQYF | TGCGCCAGCAGCTTGGGTAGCGGGGGAGCGGGGGAGACCCAGTACTTC
. | TRBJ1-4 | TRBV7-9 | . | CASSLRTLSEEKLFF | TGTGCCAGCAGCTTGAGGACTCTCTCGGAGGAAAAACTGTTTTTT